This T cell receptor beta chain originates from a study of shared clonotypes between healthy human individuals. V shed 5 bases and J shed 0 bases, with 14 bases lying between them. Germline lookup yields CDR1 LNHDA and CDR2 SQIVND (reference sequence). This CDR3 region has 17 residues. The sorted-subset replicate PCRs were given 150 to 200 ng DNA, which is 25,000 to 35,000 T cell genomes. Clones were read by immunoSEQ multiplex PCR, and TCRdb kept only the in-frame ones, dropping some. The sample has around 1 million clones; around 80% are singletons. Input material: memory CD4+ T cells sorted from blood. Subset indicated: CD45RA-negative fraction. The sequence came from a man younger than 35 in good health. This rearrangement joins TRBV19 to TRBJ1-6; D gene uncertain. The CDR3 sequence: CASSPTGGDSYNSPLHF. The CDR3 DNA reads as TGTGCCAGTAGTCCAACGGGTGGAGACTCCTATAATTCACCCCTCCACTTT.